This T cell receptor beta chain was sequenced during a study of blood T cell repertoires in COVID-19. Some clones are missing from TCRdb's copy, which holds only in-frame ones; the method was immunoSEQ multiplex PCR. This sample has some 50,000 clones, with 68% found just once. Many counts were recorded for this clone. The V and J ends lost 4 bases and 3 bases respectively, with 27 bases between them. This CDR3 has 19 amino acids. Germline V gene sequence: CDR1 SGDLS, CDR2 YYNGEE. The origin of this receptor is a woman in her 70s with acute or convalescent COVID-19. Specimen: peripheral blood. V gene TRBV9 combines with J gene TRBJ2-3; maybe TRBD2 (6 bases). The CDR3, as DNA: TGTGCCAGCAGCTCCCGAGATCTTTTCAGGGTGGCGGGGACAGATACGCAGTATTTT. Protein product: CASSSRDLFRVAGTDTQYF.